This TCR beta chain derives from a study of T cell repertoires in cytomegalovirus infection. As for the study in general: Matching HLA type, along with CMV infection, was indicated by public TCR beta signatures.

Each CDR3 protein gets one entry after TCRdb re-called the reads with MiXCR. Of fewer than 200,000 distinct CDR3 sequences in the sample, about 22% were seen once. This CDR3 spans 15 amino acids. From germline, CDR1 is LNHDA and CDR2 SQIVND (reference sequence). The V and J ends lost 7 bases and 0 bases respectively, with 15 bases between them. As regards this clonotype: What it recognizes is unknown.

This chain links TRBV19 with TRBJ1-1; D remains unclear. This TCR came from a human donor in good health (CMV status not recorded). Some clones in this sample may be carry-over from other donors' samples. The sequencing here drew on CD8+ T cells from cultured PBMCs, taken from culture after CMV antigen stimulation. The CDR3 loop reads CASNNLREMNTEAFF. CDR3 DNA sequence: TGTGCCAGTAACAACCTCAGAGAAATGAACACTGAAGCTTTCTTT.